These 16 T cell receptor beta chains originate from one sample sequenced in a study of T cells after yellow fever vaccination. TCRdb reprocessed the 5' RACE reads with MiXCR, giving one entry per CDR3 protein. Here the sample spans some 110,000 distinct CDR3 sequences, around 8% being singletons. The starting material was CD8+ T cells sorted from PBMCs, obtained 45 days after the yellow fever booster vaccination. These receptor sequences come from a man aged 30 to 39 who received the YFV17D yellow fever vaccine.

This clonotype was picked up many times. The J gene is TRBJ2-3, the V gene TRBV2, with 9 bases that match TRBD2. CDR3 size: 16 residues. Germline V gene lookup returns CDR1 SNHLY and CDR2 FYNNEI. J was trimmed by 0 bases and V by 1 base; bases with no gene match: 2. The DNA for the CDR3 is TGTGCCAGCAGTGAAGGAACTAGCGGGAGCACAGATACGCAGTATTTT. This gives the protein CASSEGTSGSTDTQYF.

This chain uses TRBV10-3 with TRBJ2-7, with TRBD2 matching over 12 bases. Unmatched junction bases numbered 6, after V lost 6 bases and J lost 0 bases. The CDR3 consists of 16 residues. The germline gives CDR1 ENHRY, CDR2 SYGVKD. This CDR3 is CAIRRLAGDSSYEQYF. DNA of the CDR3: TGTGCCATCAGGCGACTAGCGGGAGATTCCTCCTACGAGCAGTACTTC.

The sample holds many counts of this clonotype. V gene TRBV20-1 combines with J gene TRBJ2-7; 8 bases are a match to TRBD1. The junction had 13 bases not matched to a gene; V was cut back by 3 bases and J by 3 bases. The CDR3 runs 16 residues. Germline V CDR1 and CDR2: DFQATT, SNEGSKA (reference sequence). CDR3 in DNA: TGCAGTGCTAGGCAGGGGGCTTACGCAGAGATCTACGAGCAGTACTTC. This codes for CSARQGAYAEIYEQYF.

Ten or more counts support this clonotype. J is TRBJ1-5 and V is TRBV9, with unresolved D. The germline CDR1 and CDR2 sequences are SGDLS and YYNGEE. V gave up 2 bases and J gave up 6 bases, with 12 bases separating them. The CDR3 spans 14 residues. The CDR3 here is CASSVGGRTQPQHF. The DNA for the CDR3 is TGTGCCAGCAGCGTGGGAGGAAGAACTCAGCCCCAGCATTTT.

V gene TRBV6-2 or TRBV6-3 combines with J gene TRBJ2-1; D remains ambiguous. Germline V gene lookup returns CDR1 MNHEY and CDR2 SVGEGT. V was shortened by 7 bases and J by 10 bases, with 17 bases between the two germline ends. This CDR3 contains 13 residues. CDR3 sequence (DNA): TGTGCCAGCATCACGGGCGGTATAGGGGAGCAGTTCTTC. Translating it yields CASITGGIGEQFF.

This clonotype was detected only a few times. J is TRBJ2-1 and V is TRBV27; a possible D gene is TRBD2 (6 bases). Trimming stripped 3 bases from V and 8 bases from J, with 8 bases between. Germline V gene lookup returns CDR1 MNHEY and CDR2 SMNVEV (reference sequence). This CDR3 contains 12 residues. Here the CDR3 reads CASSFWGDEQFF. The CDR3 bases are TGTGCCAGCAGTTTCTGGGGGGATGAGCAGTTCTTC.

This clonotype was found many times. The genes are TRBV11-2 and TRBJ2-1, with 7 positions matching TRBD2. The CDR3 runs 17 residues. Trimming at V came to 3 bases and at J to 7 bases, leaving 15 bases not matched to a gene. Germline V gives CDR1 SGHAT, CDR2 FQNNGV. CDR3 nucleotides: TGTGCCAGCAGCTTCCACCGGAGCGTCCCCGGGAGGAATGAGCAGTTCTTC. Amino acid sequence: CASSFHRSVPGRNEQFF.

This clonotype was counted ten times or more. This chain connects TRBV6-5 to TRBJ2-1; 8 nucleotides align to TRBD2. The CDR3 runs 17 residues. Germline V CDR1 and CDR2: MNHEY, SVGAGI. V trimming: 2 bases; J trimming: 0 bases; junction bases outside the gene matches: 6. CDR3 residues: CASSYGSGTSSYNEQFF. Written as DNA, the CDR3 is TGTGCCAGCAGTTACGGTAGCGGGACTAGCTCCTACAATGAGCAGTTCTTC.

Turning to this clonotype: A much larger clone is a single base away; this may be a read error. CDR3 nucleotide sequence: TGTGCCACCAGCAGAGATACCAGCGGGAGTTACGAGCAGTACTTC. This sequence encodes CATSRDTSGSYEQYF. The V call is TRBV15, the J call TRBJ2-7; 8 positions agree with TRBD2. This CDR3 is built from 15 residues. CDR1 LNHNV and CDR2 YYDKDF come from the germline V gene (reference sequence). V was pared by 0 bases and J by 4 bases, with 5 bases of the junction left unmatched.

The sample holds a few counts of this clonotype. The V and J genes are TRBV29-1 and TRBJ2-2; the D call may be TRBD1 or TRBD2 (5 bases each). Per the germline V gene, CDR1 is SQVTM and CDR2 is ANQGSEA. V gave up 4 bases and J gave up 2 bases, with 17 bases separating them. This CDR3 contains 16 residues. This CDR3 reads CSVVYRQGANTGELFF. In DNA form, the CDR3 reads TGCAGCGTTGTATATCGGCAGGGAGCAAACACCGGGGAGCTGTTTTTT.

Ten or more counts support this clonotype. The chain has TRBV6-5 and TRBJ1-5; 7 bases line up with TRBD1. Losses at the gene ends were 7 bases for V and 1 base for J; bases not matched to a gene: 1. Per the germline V gene, CDR1 is MNHEY and CDR2 is SVGAGI. CDR3 size: 13 residues. CDR3 protein: CASTGGSNQPQHF. CDR3 DNA: TGTGCCAGCACAGGGGGAAGCAATCAGCCCCAGCATTTT.

The table lists this clonotype with many counts. The rearrangement links TRBV29-1 to TRBJ2-3; D remains unclear. The V end was cut by 7 bases, the J end by 8 bases, with 10 bases between. Looked up from germline, CDR1 is SQVTM and CDR2 is ANQGSEA. The CDR3 runs 10 residues. The CDR3 reads CSGLVGTQYF. The DNA for the CDR3 is TGCAGCGGACTTGTGGGTACGCAGTATTTT.

This clonotype was seen at least ten times. The V and J genes are TRBV5-1 and TRBJ2-1; 9 nucleotides agree with TRBD1. The CDR3 covers 15 residues. The germline CDR1 and CDR2 sequences are SGHRS and YFSETQ. V was pared by 1 base and J by 9 bases, with 8 bases of the junction left unmatched. CDR3 loop: CASSLLRDRVIEQFF. Written as DNA, the CDR3 is TGCGCCAGCAGCTTGCTACGGGACAGGGTCATTGAGCAGTTCTTC.

The CDR3 nucleotides are TGTGCCAGCAGCTTTCGGGGACTAGCGCGCCCCAATGAGCAGTTCTTC. Its protein is CASSFRGLARPNEQFF. The chain combines TRBV5-4 with TRBJ2-1; TRBD2 matches 10 bases. Germline V gene data show CDR1 as SGHNT and CDR2 as YYREEE (reference sequence). The CDR3 runs 16 residues. V lost 2 bases to trimming and J lost 6 bases; unmatched junction nucleotides: 8.

Details on this clonotype: One base away lies a much larger clone, so this may be a sequencing read error. The CDR3 is CSAGTSGGKDTQYF. CDR3 nucleotide sequence: TGCAGTGCTGGCACTAGCGGAGGCAAAGATACGCAGTATTTT. The V gene is TRBV20-1, the J gene TRBJ2-3, with 8 nucleotides matching TRBD2. The CDR3 contains 14 residues. Trimming at V came to 5 bases and at J to 5 bases, leaving 9 bases not matched to a gene. From germline, CDR1 is DFQATT and CDR2 SNEGSKA (reference sequence).

The sample holds a few counts of this clonotype. This sequence joins TRBV28 and TRBJ2-3; 10 positions agree with TRBD2. Germline V gene lookup returns CDR1 MDHEN and CDR2 SYDVKM. The V gene end was trimmed by 8 bases and the J gene end by 0 bases; junction bases not matched to a gene: 8. This CDR3 spans 16 amino acids. CDR3 amino acids: CASHSSGRFSTDTQYF. CDR3 coding DNA: TGTGCCAGCCATTCTAGCGGGAGATTTAGCACAGATACGCAGTATTTT.